The T cell receptor beta chain under discussion was sequenced for a study of blood T cell repertoires in COVID-19. Study summary: COVID-19 samples, acute and convalescent, were from the United States, Italy and Spain. Sources were T cells, B-cell-depleted T cells, or PBMCs; the material itself was cDNA or gDNA.

This clone was observed a single time. The CDR3 consists of 16 residues. Germline V lookup: CDR1 SGHNT, CDR2 YENEEA. The J segment lost 4 bases and the V segment lost 0 bases, leaving 7 bases of the junction unmatched. As originally analysed: Reference gene primer amplification gave nucleated cell count estimates. Using immunoSEQ multiplex PCR, the repertoire was profiled, and TCRdb retains in-frame clones only, with some absent. V, J and clone size are taken as reported in that table, and D and trimming were inferred from the DNA itself. The sample lists about 70,000 clones; around 77% were seen once.

The sequence was obtained from a human donor in a cohort sampled during active COVID-19. This chain links TRBV11-3 with TRBJ2-7; 9 nucleotides match TRBD2. Sequencing used peripheral blood. The CDR3 is CASSLDTAGGWYEQYF. In nucleotides, the CDR3 is TGTGCCAGCAGCTTAGATACAGCGGGGGGCTGGTACGAGCAGTACTTC.